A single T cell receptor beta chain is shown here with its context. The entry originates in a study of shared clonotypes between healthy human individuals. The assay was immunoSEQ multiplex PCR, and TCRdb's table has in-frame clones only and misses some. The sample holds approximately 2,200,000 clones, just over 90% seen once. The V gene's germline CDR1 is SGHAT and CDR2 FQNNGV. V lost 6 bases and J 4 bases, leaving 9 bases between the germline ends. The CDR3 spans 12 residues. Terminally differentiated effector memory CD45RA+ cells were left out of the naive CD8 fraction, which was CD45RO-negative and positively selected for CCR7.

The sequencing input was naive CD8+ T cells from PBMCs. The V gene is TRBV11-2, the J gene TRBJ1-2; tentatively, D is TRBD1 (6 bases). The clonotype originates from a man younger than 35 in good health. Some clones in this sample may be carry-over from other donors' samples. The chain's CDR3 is CASRTRGYGYTF. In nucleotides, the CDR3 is TGTGCCAGCAGGACCAGGGGCTATGGCTACACCTTC.